This TCR beta chain originates from a study of Ad26.COV2.S vaccination and SARS-CoV-2 variants. CDR3 length: 14 residues. Germline values: CDR1 MNHEY, CDR2 SVGAGI. V was pared by 3 bases and J by 4 bases, with 5 bases of the junction left unmatched. Study-level findings and limits: The placebo group had lower spike-specific TCR breadth than the vaccine recipients did.

Indicated treatment: around 19 received Ad26.COV2.S at low or high dose, single or two shots; about five received placebo; per-sample allocation not given. Sampling occurred on day 63 after the first vaccine or placebo injection. An adult aged 18-55 years in Boston served as the donor. Ad26.COV2.S expressed prefusion-stabilized spike from the original Wuhan strain. TCRdb's copy holds only in-frame clones and misses some; the assay was immunoSEQ multiplex PCR. The top ten clones hold roughly 3.2% of a sample with 360,000 or so clones, around 87% of them seen once. About this clone: Its matching antigen is unknown.

The specimen was peripheral blood, collected in a trial of Ad26.COV2.S vaccine versus placebo. The receptor's source is a person aged 18-65 years who received the Ad26.COV2.S COVID-19 vaccine or a placebo. V and J are TRBV6-5 and TRBJ1-1, with 7 bases matching TRBD1. The CDR3 DNA reads TGTGCCAGCAGTTATCCGGGACAGACCACTGAAGCTTTCTTT. Protein sequence: CASSYPGQTTEAFF.